The 24 T cell receptor beta chains reported below all come from one sample, sequenced in a study of PD-1 blockade in classical Hodgkin lymphoma. Every patient had relapsed following autologous stem cell transplantation, and cohorts differed in brentuximab vedotin exposure. Profiled with immunoSEQ multiplex PCR; TCRdb holds only in-frame clones, not every one. This table holds 35,000 to 50,000 clones, 76% found once. Sequences were derived from peripheral blood mononuclear cells (PBMCs), sampled at baseline. These receptors were obtained from a human donor with classical Hodgkin lymphoma.

This clone was seen a few times. The chain combines TRBV11-2 with TRBJ2-1, with TRBD2 matching over 11 bases. The V segment lost 1 base and the J segment 6 bases; nucleotides outside the gene matches: 5. The CDR3 consists of 16 residues. The germline V gene encodes CDR1 SGHAT and CDR2 FQNNGV. CDR3 in DNA: TGTGCCAGCAGCTTAGCCCGACTAGCGGGAACCAATGAGCAGTTCTTC. Residues: CASSLARLAGTNEQFF.

V is TRBV5-1 and J is TRBJ1-1, with D possibly being TRBD1 (5 bases). Looked up from germline, CDR1 is SGHRS and CDR2 is YFSETQ. V dropped 7 bases and J dropped 8 bases, with 27 bases sitting between them. The CDR3 contains 16 residues. The CDR3 nucleotides are TGCGCCAGCGCTGCTGGGGGAGGGGCCACCCGAAGGGAAGCTTTCTTT. Its translation: CASAAGGGATRREAFF.

The chain has TRBV5-1 and TRBJ2-3; TRBD1 matches at 9 bases. Germline V CDR1 and CDR2: SGHRS, YFSETQ. V was clipped by 4 bases and J by 0 bases; unmatched bases: 9. The CDR3 runs to 17 residues. In DNA form, the CDR3 reads TGCGCCAGCAGCCCGAGGGACAGGGTCCCTAGCACAGATACGCAGTATTTT. Its protein product is CASSPRDRVPSTDTQYF.

The genes are TRBV6-4 and TRBJ1-1; 9 nucleotides agree with TRBD1. The CDR3 has 14 amino acids. V lost 6 bases and J lost 4; bases outside the gene matches: 6. From germline, CDR1 is MRHNA and CDR2 SNTAGT. The CDR3 DNA is TGTGCCAGCAGGAGGACAGGGGTTGGCACTGAAGCTTTCTTT. Protein product: CASRRTGVGTEAFF.

This clone was counted a single time. The genes are TRBV5-8 and TRBJ2-7; 9 bases are a match to TRBD1. The CDR3 is 14 amino acids. J lost 4 bases, V lost 1 base, and 3 bases had no gene match. Germline CDR1 SGHTS, CDR2 YDEGEE. The CDR3 loop reads CASSLRTGAYEQYF. The CDR3 DNA reads as TGTGCCAGCAGCTTGAGGACAGGGGCATACGAGCAGTACTTC.

The chain employs TRBV5-1 and TRBJ2-3; the D is unclear. Trimming removed 4 bases at V and 4 bases at J, with 16 bases between. This CDR3 has 15 residues. The germline V gene has CDR1 SGHRS and CDR2 YFSETQ. The CDR3 is CASSVALDNPDTQYF. CDR3 nucleotide sequence: TGCGCCAGCAGCGTCGCCCTAGATAATCCAGATACGCAGTATTTT.

The chain links TRBV6-5 to TRBJ1-2; D is uncertain. V dropped 11 bases and J dropped 9 bases, with 16 bases sitting between them. Germline CDR1 MNHEY, CDR2 SVGAGI. The CDR3 loop spans 11 amino acids. The CDR3, as DNA: TGTGCCGTCCGGGAGCCCGATAGCTACACCTTC. It specifies CAVREPDSYTF.

CDR3 in DNA: TGTGCCAGTAGGGGCGGGGGACTCCACAATGAGCAGTTCTTC. This sequence encodes CASRGGGLHNEQFF. The rearrangement joins TRBV19 to TRBJ2-1, with 7 positions matching TRBD2. From germline, CDR1 is LNHDA and CDR2 SQIVND (reference sequence). The CDR3 totals 14 residues. V was clipped by 6 bases and J by 5 bases; unmatched bases: 7. Using reference TRBV19 and TRBJ2-1 for the parts outside the CDR3, the full variable domain is DGGITQSPKYLFRKEGQNVTLSCEQNLNHDAMYWYRQDPGQGLRLIYYSQIVNDFQKGDIAEGYSVSREKKESFPLTVTSAQKNPTAFYLCASRGGGLHNEQFFGPGTRLTVL.

This clone was seen a handful of times. This chain uses TRBV19 with TRBJ1-2; no reliable D call. The V gene's germline CDR1 is LNHDA and CDR2 SQIVND (reference sequence). V lost 11 bases, J lost 8 bases, and 12 bases lay in between. The CDR3 has 10 amino acids. CDR3 nucleotides: TGTGCCTCTTTTCAAGGGGGCTACACCTTC. This translates into CASFQGGYTF.

Concerning this clone itself: Within the sample, other DNA sequences also encode this same CDR3. The gene calls are TRBV4-3 and TRBJ2-3; 7 nucleotides line up with TRBD1. CDR3 length: 16 amino acids. Losses at the gene ends were 3 bases for V and 5 bases for J; bases not matched to a gene: 11. Germline values: CDR1 LGHNA, CDR2 YSLEER. DNA for the CDR3: TGCGCCAGCAGCCAGAGGCACGCAGGGGGTGGAGATACGCAGTATTTT. Amino acids: CASSQRHAGGGDTQYF.

The V call is TRBV28, the J call TRBJ2-1; 7 nucleotides line up with TRBD1. Germline trimming cut 4 bases from V and 1 base from J; bases unmatched to any gene: 4. The CDR3 length is 15 residues. Germline lookup yields CDR1 MDHEN and CDR2 SYDVKM. CDR3 nucleotide sequence: TGTGCCAGCAGTTCAAGGGACAGTTCCTACAATGAGCAGTTCTTC. Residues: CASSSRDSSYNEQFF.

The V call is TRBV5-5, the J call TRBJ1-2, with D possibly matching TRBD1 (6 bases). The germline CDR1 and CDR2 sequences are SGHKS and YYEKEE (reference sequence). The CDR3 spans 14 residues. Between the trimmed V and J ends, which lost 3 bases and 4 bases, there was a span of 13 bases. The CDR3 loop is CASSSLRGSYGYTF. CDR3 coding DNA: TGTGCCAGCAGCTCCTTAAGGGGGAGCTATGGCTACACCTTC.

This clone was observed a handful of times. V usage is TRBV28 and J usage is TRBJ1-4, with 7 bases aligning to TRBD1. The CDR3 length is 14 residues. The ends lost 6 bases at V and 3 bases at J; junction bases unmatched: 4. CDR1 and CDR2 (germline): MDHEN, SYDVKM. As DNA, the CDR3 is TGTGCCAGCAGGCGACAGGGCCCTAATGAAAAACTGTTTTTT. Translating it yields CASRRQGPNEKLFF.

The rearrangement joins TRBV4-3 to TRBJ1-1; D gene uncertain. CDR1 and CDR2 from the germline V gene are LGHNA and YSLEER. The CDR3 totals 14 residues. The ends were cut back, 0 bases at V and 5 bases at J, with 10 bases in the middle. CDR3 sequence: CASSQDFKETEAFF. CDR3 bases: TGCGCCAGCAGCCAAGATTTCAAGGAGACTGAAGCTTTCTTT.

Sample share makes this clone medium-sized. The chain is built from TRBV19 and TRBJ2-2, with D perhaps TRBD1 (6 bases). Per the germline V gene, CDR1 is LNHDA and CDR2 is SQIVND (reference sequence). V shed 6 bases and J shed 1 base, with 12 bases lying between them. The CDR3 loop spans 15 amino acids. The CDR3 is CASRAGTLNTGELFF. CDR3 in DNA: TGTGCCAGTAGGGCCGGGACATTGAACACCGGGGAGCTGTTTTTT.

The J gene is TRBJ1-2, the V gene TRBV10-3, with 8 bases fitting TRBD1. The CDR3 is 13 amino acids. Losses at the gene ends were 7 bases for V and 6 bases for J; bases not matched to a gene: 7. CDR1 ENHRY and CDR2 SYGVKD come from the germline V gene. Here the CDR3 DNA reads TGTGCCATCACGGACAGGGCATTGGATGGCTACACCTTC. This translates into CAITDRALDGYTF.

This chain joins TRBV5-1 and TRBJ2-3; TRBD2 agrees at 8 bases. The CDR3 loop spans 15 amino acids. Looked up from germline, CDR1 is SGHRS and CDR2 is YFSETQ. The ends lost 4 bases at V and 2 bases at J; junction bases unmatched: 6. CDR3 sequence reads: CASSTFSGDTDTQYF. CDR3 sequence (DNA): TGCGCCAGCAGCACGTTTAGCGGGGACACAGATACGCAGTATTTT. The full variable domain, completed using reference TRBV5-1 and TRBJ2-3, is KAGVTQTPRYLIKTRGQQVTLSCSPISGHRSVSWYQQTPGQGLQFLFEYFSETQRNKGNFPGRFSGRQFSNSRSEMNVSTLELGDSALYLCASSTFSGDTDTQYFGPGTRLTVL.

This clone showed up just a few times. CDR3 coding DNA: TGTGCCAGCAGCTTCTTAAGACTAGCGGAAATCTCTGGGGCCAACGTCCTGACTTTC. It is translated as CASSFLRLAEISGANVLTF. The chain recombines TRBV5-4 with TRBJ2-6; TRBD2 agrees at 9 bases. There are 19 residues in the CDR3. Germline V gene lookup returns CDR1 SGHNT and CDR2 YYREEE (reference sequence). J gave up 0 bases and V 2 bases, and 9 bases lay outside the gene matches.

The chain recombines TRBV30 with TRBJ2-3, with D possibly called TRBD1 or TRBD2 (5 bases each). The CDR3 sequence is 14 residues long. Germline CDR1 is GTSNPN and CDR2 is SVGIG (reference sequence). V was shortened by 4 bases and J by 0 bases, with 11 bases between the two germline ends. CDR3 nucleotide sequence: TGTGCCTGGAAGCCGGGGCTAAGCACAGATACGCAGTATTTT. The encoded protein is CAWKPGLSTDTQYF.

The V and J genes are TRBV6-6 and TRBJ1-5; tentative D call: TRBD1 (6 bases). CDR1 MNHNY and CDR2 SVGAGI come from the germline V gene (reference sequence). The V end lost 5 bases, the J end lost 4 bases, and 15 bases lay between the germline ends. The CDR3 covers 15 residues. This CDR3 reads CASSRHRDANQPQHF. In DNA, the CDR3 is TGTGCCAGCAGTCGACACAGGGACGCAAATCAGCCCCAGCATTTT.

The chain joins TRBV27 to TRBJ2-7; 7 nucleotides align to TRBD1. The CDR3 extends over 12 amino acids. Trimming at V came to 3 bases and at J to 5 bases, leaving 1 base not matched to a gene. The germline CDR1 and CDR2 sequences are MNHEY and SMNVEV (reference sequence). DNA of the CDR3: TGTGCCAGCAGTTTGACAGGGAACGAGCAGTACTTC. Its protein is CASSLTGNEQYF.

This clone has just a few counts. The chain combines TRBV6-4 with TRBJ1-6; 8 bases match TRBD1. The CDR3 is 13 residues long. The junction had 6 bases not matched to a gene; V was cut back by 6 bases and J by 11 bases. In germline, CDR1 is MRHNA, CDR2 SNTAGT. CDR3 amino acids: CASSPTGGTPLHF. DNA for the CDR3: TGTGCCAGCAGCCCTACAGGGGGAACACCCCTCCACTTT.

This chain uses TRBV28 with TRBJ2-1; D is undetermined. Germline V gene lookup returns CDR1 MDHEN and CDR2 SYDVKM. The CDR3 is 14 residues long. V shed 5 bases and J shed 10 bases, with 18 bases lying between them. Written as DNA, the CDR3 is TGTGCCAGCAGTCCCCTCGGGCCCTCAGCAGAGCAGTTCTTC. Translating gives CASSPLGPSAEQFF. The entire variable domain, with the rest obtained from reference TRBV28 and TRBJ2-1, is as follows: DVKVTQSSRYLVKRTGEKVFLECVQDMDHENMFWYRQDPGLGLRLIYFSYDVKMKEKGDIPEGYSVSREKKERFSLILESASTNQTSMYLCASSPLGPSAEQFFGPGTRLTVL.

The chain carries TRBV19 and TRBJ1-2; maybe TRBD1 (6 bases). Germline CDR1 and CDR2: LNHDA and SQIVND (reference sequence). Trimming took off 7 bases at V and 4 bases at J, with 28 bases between the two ends. The CDR3 is 18 residues long. The CDR3 nucleotides are TGTGCCAGTACCACCCCTTCGACGAACAGGGCACCATTCTATGGCTACACCTTC. It codes for CASTTPSTNRAPFYGYTF.